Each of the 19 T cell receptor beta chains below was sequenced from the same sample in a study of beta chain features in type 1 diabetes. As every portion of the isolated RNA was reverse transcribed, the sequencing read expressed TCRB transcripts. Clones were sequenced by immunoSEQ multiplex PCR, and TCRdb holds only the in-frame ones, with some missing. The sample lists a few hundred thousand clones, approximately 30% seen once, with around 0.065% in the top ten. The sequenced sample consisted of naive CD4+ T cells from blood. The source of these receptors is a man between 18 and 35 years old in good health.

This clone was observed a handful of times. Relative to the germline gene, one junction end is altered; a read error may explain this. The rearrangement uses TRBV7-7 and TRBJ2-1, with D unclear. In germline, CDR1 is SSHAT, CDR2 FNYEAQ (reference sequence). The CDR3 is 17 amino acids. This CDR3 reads CASSLRQPPNSYNEQFF. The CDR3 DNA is TGTGCTAGCAGCTTGCGGCAGCCCCCGAACTCCTACAATGAGCAGTTCTTC.

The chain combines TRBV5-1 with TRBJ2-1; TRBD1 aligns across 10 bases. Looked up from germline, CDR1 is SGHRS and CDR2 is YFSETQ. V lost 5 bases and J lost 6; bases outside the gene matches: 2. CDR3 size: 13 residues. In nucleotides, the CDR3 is TGCGCCAGCAGGCGGGACAGGGGCAATGAGCAGTTCTTC. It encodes CASRRDRGNEQFF.

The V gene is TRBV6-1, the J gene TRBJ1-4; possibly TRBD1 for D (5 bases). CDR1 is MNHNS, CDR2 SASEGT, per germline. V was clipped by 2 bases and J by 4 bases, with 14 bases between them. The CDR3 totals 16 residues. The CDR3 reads CASSEYPGRSNEKLFF. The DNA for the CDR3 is TGTGCCAGCAGTGAATATCCGGGACGGAGTAATGAAAAACTGTTTTTT.

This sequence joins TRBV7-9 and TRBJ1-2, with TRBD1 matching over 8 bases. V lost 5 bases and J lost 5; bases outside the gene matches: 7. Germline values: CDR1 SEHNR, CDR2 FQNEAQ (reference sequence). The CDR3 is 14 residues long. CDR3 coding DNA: TGTGCCAGCAGCCTGGACAGGGCTCAATATGGCTACACCTTC. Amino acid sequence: CASSLDRAQYGYTF.

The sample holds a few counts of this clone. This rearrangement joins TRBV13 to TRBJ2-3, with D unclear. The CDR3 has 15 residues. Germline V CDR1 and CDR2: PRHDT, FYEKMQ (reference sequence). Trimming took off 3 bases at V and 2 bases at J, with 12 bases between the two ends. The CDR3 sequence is CASSLEAIFTDTQYF. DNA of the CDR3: TGTGCCAGCAGCTTGGAAGCGATCTTCACAGATACGCAGTATTTT.

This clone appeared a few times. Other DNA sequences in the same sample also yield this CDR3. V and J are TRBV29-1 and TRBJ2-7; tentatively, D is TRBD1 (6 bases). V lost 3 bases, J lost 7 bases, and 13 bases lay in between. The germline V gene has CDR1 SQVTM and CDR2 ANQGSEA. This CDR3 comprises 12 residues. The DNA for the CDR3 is TGCAGCGTTGATCCAGGGGTGGGTGAGCAGTACTTC. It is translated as CSVDPGVGEQYF.

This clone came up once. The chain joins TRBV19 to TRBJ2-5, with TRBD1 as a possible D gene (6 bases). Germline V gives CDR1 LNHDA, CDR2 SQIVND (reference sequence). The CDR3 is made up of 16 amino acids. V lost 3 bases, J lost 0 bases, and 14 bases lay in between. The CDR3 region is CASSIRGQPYQETQYF. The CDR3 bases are TGTGCCAGTAGTATTCGGGGACAACCGTACCAAGAGACCCAGTACTTC.

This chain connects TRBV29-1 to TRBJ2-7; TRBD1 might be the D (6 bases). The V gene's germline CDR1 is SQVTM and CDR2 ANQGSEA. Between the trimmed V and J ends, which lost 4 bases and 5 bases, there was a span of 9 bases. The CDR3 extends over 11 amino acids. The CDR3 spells CSVAQGHEQYF. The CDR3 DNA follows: TGCAGCGTTGCACAGGGCCACGAGCAGTACTTC.

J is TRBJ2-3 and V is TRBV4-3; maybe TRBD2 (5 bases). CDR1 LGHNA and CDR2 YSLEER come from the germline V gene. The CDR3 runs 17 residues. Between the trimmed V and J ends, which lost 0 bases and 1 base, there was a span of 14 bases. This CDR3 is CASSQDIRTYRTDTQYF. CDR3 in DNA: TGCGCCAGCAGCCAAGATATCCGGACTTATCGCACAGATACGCAGTATTTT.

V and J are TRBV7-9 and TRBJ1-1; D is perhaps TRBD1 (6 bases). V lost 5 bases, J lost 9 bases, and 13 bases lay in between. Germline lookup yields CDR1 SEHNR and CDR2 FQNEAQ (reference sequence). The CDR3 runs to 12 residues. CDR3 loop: CASSLSDSKAFF. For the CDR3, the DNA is TGTGCCAGCAGCCTATCGGACAGCAAAGCTTTCTTT. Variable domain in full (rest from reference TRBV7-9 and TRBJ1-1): DTGVSQNPRHKITKRGQNVTFRCDPISEHNRLYWYRQTLGQGPEFLTYFQNEAQLEKSRLLSDRFSAERPKGSFSTLEIQRTEQGDSAMYLCASSLSDSKAFFGQGTRLTVV.

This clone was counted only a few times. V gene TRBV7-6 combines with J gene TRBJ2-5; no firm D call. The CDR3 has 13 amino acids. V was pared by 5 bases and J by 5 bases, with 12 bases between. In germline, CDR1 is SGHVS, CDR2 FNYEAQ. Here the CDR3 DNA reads TGTGCCAGCAGCCTACCGAGTGGGGAGACCCAGTACTTC. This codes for CASSLPSGETQYF. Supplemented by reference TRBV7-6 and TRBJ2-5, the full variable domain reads GAGVSQSPRYKVTKRGQDVALRCDPISGHVSLYWYRQALGQGPEFLTYFNYEAQQDKSGLPNDRFSAERPEGSISTLTIQRTEQRDSAMYRCASSLPSGETQYFGPGTRLLVL.

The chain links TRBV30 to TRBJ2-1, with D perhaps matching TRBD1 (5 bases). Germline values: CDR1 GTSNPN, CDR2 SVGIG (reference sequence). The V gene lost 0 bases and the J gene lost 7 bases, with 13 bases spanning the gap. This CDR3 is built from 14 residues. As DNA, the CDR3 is TGTGCCTGGAGTGTATGGGGCAGGCAAAATGAGCAGTTCTTC. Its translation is CAWSVWGRQNEQFF.

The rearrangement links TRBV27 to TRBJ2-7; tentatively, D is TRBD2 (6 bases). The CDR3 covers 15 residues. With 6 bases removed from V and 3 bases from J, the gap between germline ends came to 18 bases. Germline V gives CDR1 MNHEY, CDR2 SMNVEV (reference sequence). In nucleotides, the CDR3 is TGTGCCAGCAGGTTGTTAGCGGTTTCCTTCTACGAGCAGTACTTC. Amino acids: CASRLLAVSFYEQYF.

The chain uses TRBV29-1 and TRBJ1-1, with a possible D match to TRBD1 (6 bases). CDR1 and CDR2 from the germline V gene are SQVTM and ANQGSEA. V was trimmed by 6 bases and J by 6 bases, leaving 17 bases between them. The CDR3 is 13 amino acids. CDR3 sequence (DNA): TGCAGCGTCCCTAAGGGGGGGGCCGCTGAAGCTTTCTTT. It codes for CSVPKGGAAEAFF.

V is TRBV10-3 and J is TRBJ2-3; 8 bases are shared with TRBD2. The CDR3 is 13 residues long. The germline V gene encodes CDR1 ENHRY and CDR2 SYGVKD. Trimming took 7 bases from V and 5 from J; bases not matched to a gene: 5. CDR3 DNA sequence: TGTGCCATCATCTGCGGGGGGCGAGATACGCAGTATTTT. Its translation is CAIICGGRDTQYF.

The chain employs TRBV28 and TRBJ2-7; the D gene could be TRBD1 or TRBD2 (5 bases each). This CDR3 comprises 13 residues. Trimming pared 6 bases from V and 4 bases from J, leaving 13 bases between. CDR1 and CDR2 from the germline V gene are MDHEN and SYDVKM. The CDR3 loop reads CASREGTTYEQYF. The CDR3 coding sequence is TGTGCCAGCAGAGAAGGGACGACTTACGAGCAGTACTTC.

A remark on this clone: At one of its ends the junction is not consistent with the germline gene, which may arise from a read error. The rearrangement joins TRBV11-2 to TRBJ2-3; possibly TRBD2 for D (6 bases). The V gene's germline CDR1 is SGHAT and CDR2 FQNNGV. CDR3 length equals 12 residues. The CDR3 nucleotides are TGTGCCAGCAGTCAGGTGGGACCTTCGGGGGATTTT. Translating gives CASSQVGPSGDF.

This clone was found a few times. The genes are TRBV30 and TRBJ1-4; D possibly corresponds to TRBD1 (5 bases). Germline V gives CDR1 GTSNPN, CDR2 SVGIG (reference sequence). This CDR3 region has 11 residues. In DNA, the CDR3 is TGTGGGGCCAGGGTAAGCGAAAAACTGTTTTTT. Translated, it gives CGARVSEKLFF. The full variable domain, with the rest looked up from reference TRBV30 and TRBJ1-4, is SQTIHQWPATLVQPVGSPLSLECTVEGTSNPNLYWYRQAAGRGLQLLFYSVGIGQISSEVPQNLSASRPQDRQFILSSKKLLLSDSGFYLCGARVSEKLFFGSGTQLSVL.

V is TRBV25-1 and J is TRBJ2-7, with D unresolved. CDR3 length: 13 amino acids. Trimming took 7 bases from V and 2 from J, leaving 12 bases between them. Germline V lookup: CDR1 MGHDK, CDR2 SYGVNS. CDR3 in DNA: TGTGCCAGCACCGCCCCAGGAACCTACGAGCAGTACTTC. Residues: CASTAPGTYEQYF.